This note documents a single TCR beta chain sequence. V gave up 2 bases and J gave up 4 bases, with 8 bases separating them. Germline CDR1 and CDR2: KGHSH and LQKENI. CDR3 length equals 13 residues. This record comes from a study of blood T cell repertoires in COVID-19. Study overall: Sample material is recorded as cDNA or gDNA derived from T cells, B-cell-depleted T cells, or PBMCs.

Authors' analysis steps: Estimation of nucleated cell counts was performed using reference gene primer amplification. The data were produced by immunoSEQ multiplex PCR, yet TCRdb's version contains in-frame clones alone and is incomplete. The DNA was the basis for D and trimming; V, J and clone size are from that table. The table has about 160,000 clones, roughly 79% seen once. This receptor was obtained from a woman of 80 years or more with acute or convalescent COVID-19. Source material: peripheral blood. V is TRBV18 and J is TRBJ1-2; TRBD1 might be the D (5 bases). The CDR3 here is CASSPEDSYGYTF. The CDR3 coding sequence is TGTGCCAGCTCACCAGAAGACAGCTATGGCTACACCTTC.